The 28 T cell receptor beta chains below were found in one sample sequenced in a study of blood T cell repertoires in COVID-19 (dated by TCRdb to the early 2020s). The method behind the library was the immunoSEQ multiplex PCR assay. Sourced from immuneACCESS, this table was stored by TCRdb with only in-frame sequences that have V and J called. A share of the clones is absent; for the studies checked, an unresolved V gene accounts for under half, and the remainder has no known explanation. Here the sample has approximately 97,000 clones; roughly 92% occur a single time. Around 2% of the sample is in the top ten clones. Sequencing input: peripheral blood. Receptors originate from a woman aged 45-60 years with COVID-19, enrolled during active disease.

The rearrangement joins TRBV7-9 to TRBJ1-3; D unclear. Germline values: CDR1 SEHNR, CDR2 FQNEAQ (reference sequence). This CDR3 is built from 13 residues. The V end lost 5 bases, the J end lost 4 bases, and 9 bases lay between the germline ends. CDR3: CASSPDLGNTIYF. CDR3 sequence (DNA): TGTGCCAGCAGCCCGGACTTGGGAAACACCATATATTTT.

The gene calls are TRBV15 and TRBJ2-3; 8 bases fit TRBD1. J lost 5 bases, V lost 5 bases, and 12 bases had no gene match. This CDR3 contains 16 residues. Germline CDR1 reads LNHNV; CDR2 reads YYDKDF (reference sequence). In DNA form, the CDR3 reads TGTGCCACCAGCCCATCCCAGGGGGCGCGGATAGATACGCAGTATTTT. Encoded protein: CATSPSQGARIDTQYF.

The V gene is TRBV4-1, the J gene TRBJ1-5; TRBD1 matches at 8 bases. The J segment lost 9 bases and the V segment lost 1 base, leaving 8 bases of the junction unmatched. The V gene's germline CDR1 is MGHRA and CDR2 YSYEKL. The CDR3 is 15 residues long. The CDR3 here is CASSQGQGTRGPQHF. As DNA, the CDR3 is TGCGCCAGCAGCCAAGGACAGGGGACCCGGGGGCCCCAGCATTTT.

The chain is built from TRBV7-2 and TRBJ2-3; no definite D call. The CDR3 sequence is 17 residues long. V dropped 1 base and J dropped 1 base, with 15 bases sitting between them. Per the germline V gene, CDR1 is SGHTA and CDR2 is FQGNSA. The CDR3 sequence: CASSLVSPLAGTDTQYF. Written as DNA, the CDR3 is TGTGCCAGCAGCTTAGTATCGCCGTTGGCAGGCACAGATACGCAGTATTTT.

V usage is TRBV7-9 and J usage is TRBJ1-5; 10 bases match TRBD1. V shed 4 bases, J shed 2 bases, and the junction held 5 bases outside the gene matches. CDR3 length equals 16 residues. In germline, CDR1 is SEHNR, CDR2 FQNEAQ (reference sequence). The CDR3, as DNA: TGTGCCAGCAGCTCTAGCGGGACAGGGGGCAATCAGCCCCAGCATTTT. Protein sequence: CASSSSGTGGNQPQHF.

The chain joins TRBV7-2 to TRBJ2-1; 8 bases line up with TRBD1. This CDR3 is 16 amino acids long. V lost 8 bases and J lost 3; bases outside the gene matches: 12. Germline V CDR1 and CDR2: SGHTA, FQGNSA. CDR3 DNA: TGTGCCAGCCAGCAGGGGGCGGGGAGAATCTACAATGAGCAGTTCTTC. Its protein is CASQQGAGRIYNEQFF. The full variable domain, completed using reference TRBV7-2 and TRBJ2-1, is GAGVSQSPSNKVTEKGKDVELRCDPISGHTALYWYRQSLGQGLEFLIYFQGNSAPDKSGLPSDRFSAERTGGSVSTLTIQRTQQEDSAVYLCASQQGAGRIYNEQFFGPGTRLTVL.

In this sample, this clone turned up once. The CDR3 DNA follows: TGTGCCAGTTGGGACAGGGGAGGAGGAAACACCATATATTTT. It codes for CASWDRGGGNTIYF. The genes are TRBV19 and TRBJ1-3; 10 nucleotides match TRBD1. CDR3 length: 14 amino acids. Trimming removed 8 bases from V and 4 bases from J; junction bases left unmatched: 5. From germline, CDR1 is LNHDA and CDR2 SQIVND (reference sequence).

This clone was counted once. The V gene is TRBV10-3, the J gene TRBJ1-1; possible D gene TRBD1, 5 bases. The V gene's germline CDR1 is ENHRY and CDR2 SYGVKD. Trimming cost V 3 bases and J 4 bases, with 18 bases left between them. The CDR3 contains 16 residues. CDR3 coding DNA: TGTGCCATCAGTGATTTTATGACAGACCCGGGCACTGAAGCTTTCTTT. It is translated as CAISDFMTDPGTEAFF.

The J gene is TRBJ1-2, the V gene TRBV7-9, with D possibly TRBD1 on 5 matching bases. Germline assignment: CDR1 SEHNR and CDR2 FQNEAQ (reference sequence). The CDR3 is made up of 13 amino acids. Between the trimmed V and J ends, which lost 1 base and 4 bases, there was a span of 7 bases. CDR3: CASSLETAYGYTF. The CDR3 nucleotides are TGTGCCAGCAGCTTAGAGACAGCCTATGGCTACACCTTC.

This clone appeared a single time. The chain combines TRBV9 with TRBJ2-1; D is perhaps TRBD2 (5 bases). The CDR3 contains 17 residues. Germline V gives CDR1 SGDLS, CDR2 YYNGEE. V lost 0 bases, J lost 1 base, and 14 bases lay in between. The CDR3: CASSVELAGDSYNEQFF. The CDR3, as DNA: TGTGCCAGCAGCGTAGAGTTGGCGGGCGATTCCTACAATGAGCAGTTCTTC.

This clone was found once. The chain employs TRBV28 and TRBJ1-5, with D hard to call. The V end lost 2 bases, the J end lost 4 bases, and 12 bases lay between the germline ends. The CDR3 spans 15 residues. Germline CDR1 reads MDHEN; CDR2 reads SYDVKM. CDR3 region: CASSLMGGKNQPQHF. The CDR3 region has the DNA TGTGCCAGCAGTTTAATGGGAGGTAAGAATCAGCCCCAGCATTTT. The full variable domain, in which reference TRBV28 and TRBJ1-5 provide the parts outside the CDR3, is DVKVTQSSRYLVKRTGEKVFLECVQDMDHENMFWYRQDPGLGLRLIYFSYDVKMKEKGDIPEGYSVSREKKERFSLILESASTNQTSMYLCASSLMGGKNQPQHFGDGTRLSIL.

The chain joins TRBV3-1 (or the pseudogene TRBV3-2) to TRBJ2-3; the D gene is possibly TRBD2 (5 bases). Germline CDR1 reads LGHDT; CDR2 reads YNNKEL (reference sequence). Trimming cost V 7 bases and J 5 bases, with 19 bases left between them. This CDR3 has 15 residues. The CDR3 is CASTVSVATQDTQYF. CDR3 DNA sequence: TGTGCCAGCACCGTTAGCGTAGCTACACAAGATACGCAGTATTTT.

The chain links TRBV28 to TRBJ1-2, with TRBD1 identical over 8 bases. The germline V gene has CDR1 MDHEN and CDR2 SYDVKM. The CDR3 runs to 14 residues. With 10 bases clipped from V and 4 bases from J, the junction kept 11 bases outside the gene matches. The CDR3 nucleotides read TGTGCCACCGATAGGACAGGGACCATCTATGGCTACACCTTC. This sequence encodes CATDRTGTIYGYTF.

The V call is TRBV6-2 or TRBV6-3, the J call TRBJ2-3; the match to TRBD2 covers 8 bases. V lost 6 bases, J lost 3 bases, and 23 bases stayed unmatched. The CDR3 has 20 amino acids. In germline, CDR1 is MNHEY, CDR2 SVGEGT. CDR3 region: CASSRIEGGSGALGTDTQYF. The CDR3 nucleotides are TGTGCCAGCAGCCGTATAGAAGGGGGTAGCGGGGCGCTGGGGACAGATACGCAGTATTTT.

The chain employs TRBV13 and TRBJ2-3, with 10 nucleotides matching TRBD2. There are 17 residues in the CDR3. V shed 3 bases, J shed 5 bases, and the junction held 11 bases outside the gene matches. Germline assignment: CDR1 PRHDT and CDR2 FYEKMQ (reference sequence). The CDR3 sequence is CASSLPLSGGAGDTQYF. DNA of the CDR3: TGTGCCAGCAGCTTGCCCCTAAGCGGGGGGGCCGGAGATACGCAGTATTTT.

CDR3 loop: CASSFSRGGAGTDTQYF. The CDR3 region has the DNA TGCGCCAGCAGCTTTTCGCGGGGAGGCGCGGGCACAGATACGCAGTATTTT. This chain connects TRBV5-1 to TRBJ2-3; D possibly corresponds to TRBD2 (6 bases). CDR3 length equals 17 residues. Germline V lookup: CDR1 SGHRS, CDR2 YFSETQ. The V end was cut by 2 bases, the J end by 1 base, with 17 bases between.

The chain couples TRBV10-3 to TRBJ2-5; D gene uncertain. V was clipped by 9 bases and J by 5 bases, with 13 bases between them. From germline, CDR1 is ENHRY and CDR2 SYGVKD. This CDR3 is built from 12 residues. In DNA, the CDR3 is TGTGCCATTTCACAAAACGGGGAGACCCAGTACTTC. Translating it yields CAISQNGETQYF.

This clone was counted only a few times. This chain connects TRBV28 to TRBJ1-1; 11 positions match TRBD1. Germline assignment: CDR1 MDHEN and CDR2 SYDVKM. CDR3 size: 15 residues. The ends lost 7 bases at V and 1 base at J; junction bases unmatched: 5. This CDR3 reads CASTGDRGWNTEAFF. CDR3 nucleotides: TGTGCCAGCACTGGGGACAGGGGGTGGAACACTGAAGCTTTCTTT.

This sequence joins TRBV3-1 (or the pseudogene TRBV3-2) and TRBJ1-2; D possibly corresponds to TRBD1 (5 bases). Deletions cut 0 bases from V and 9 bases from J, with 14 bases between. CDR3 size: 14 residues. Germline lookup yields CDR1 LGHDT and CDR2 YNNKEL (reference sequence). DNA for the CDR3: TGTGCCAGCAGCCAAGAATTAACAGGAAGAAGCTACACCTTC. This sequence encodes CASSQELTGRSYTF.

This chain connects TRBV5-1 to TRBJ1-2; 8 bases map to TRBD1. Trimming took 3 bases from V and 4 from J; bases not matched to a gene: 5. In germline, CDR1 is SGHRS, CDR2 YFSETQ. CDR3 length: 14 residues. Written as DNA, the CDR3 is TGCGCCAGCAGCTCCGGACAGGGCATCTATGGCTACACCTTC. The encoded protein is CASSSGQGIYGYTF.

The gene calls are TRBV6-6 and TRBJ2-1; D is possibly TRBD1 (6 bases). V lost 5 bases and J lost 0, with 11 bases in between. Germline assignment: CDR1 MNHNY and CDR2 SVGAGI (reference sequence). The CDR3 runs 15 residues. The DNA for the CDR3 is TGTGCCAGCAGTGACCGACAGGCCTCCTACAATGAGCAGTTCTTC. This translates into CASSDRQASYNEQFF.

This clone turned up a few times. The J gene is TRBJ1-6, the V gene TRBV28; TRBD1 is a possible D gene (6 bases). Trimming pared 6 bases from V and 0 bases from J, leaving 12 bases between. This CDR3 has 16 residues. Germline CDR1 and CDR2: MDHEN and SYDVKM. CDR3: CASRVRGGSYNSPLHF. The CDR3 coding sequence is TGTGCCAGCAGGGTGAGGGGGGGCTCCTATAATTCACCCCTCCACTTT.

The chain recombines TRBV19 with TRBJ2-2, with 9 bases aligning to TRBD1. The CDR3 spans 15 residues. V shed 2 bases, J shed 4 bases, and the junction held 2 bases outside the gene matches. The germline V gene has CDR1 LNHDA and CDR2 SQIVND (reference sequence). In nucleotides, the CDR3 is TGTGCCAGTAGTATAATGGGACAGGGCACCGGGGAGCTGTTTTTT. Its translation is CASSIMGQGTGELFF.

The genes are TRBV3-1 (or the pseudogene TRBV3-2) and TRBJ2-5, with D possibly TRBD1 on 6 matching bases. Looked up from germline, CDR1 is LGHDT and CDR2 is YNNKEL (reference sequence). Deletions cut 1 base from V and 5 bases from J, with 14 bases between. This CDR3 comprises 15 residues. The CDR3 loop reads CASSQGGGPLETQYF. The CDR3 DNA sequence: TGTGCCAGCAGCCAAGGAGGGGGACCCTTGGAGACCCAGTACTTC.

This clone has just a few counts. V usage is TRBV6-5 and J usage is TRBJ2-7, with TRBD1 as a possible D gene (6 bases). V lost 6 bases and J lost 5, with 17 bases in between. Germline V gene lookup returns CDR1 MNHEY and CDR2 SVGAGI. The CDR3 sequence is 14 residues long. In DNA form, the CDR3 reads TGTGCCAGCAGCCTCTCCGGGACACTGAACGAGCAGTACTTC. It translates to CASSLSGTLNEQYF.

The chain has TRBV13 and TRBJ2-7, with 10 bases matching TRBD2. The CDR3 totals 16 residues. V lost 0 bases and J lost 4; bases outside the gene matches: 6. The germline gives CDR1 PRHDT, CDR2 FYEKMQ (reference sequence). The CDR3 sequence is CASSLGSGGAEYEQYF. CDR3 DNA: TGTGCCAGCAGCTTAGGAAGCGGGGGGGCGGAATACGAGCAGTACTTC.

The rearrangement links TRBV2 to TRBJ1-2, with D maybe TRBD1 (6 bases). Trimming took 0 bases from V and 0 from J, leaving 8 bases between them. Germline CDR1 reads SNHLY; CDR2 reads FYNNEI. The CDR3 extends over 15 amino acids. The CDR3 loop reads CASSEARTANYGYTF. CDR3 DNA sequence: TGTGCCAGCAGTGAAGCCCGGACAGCTAACTATGGCTACACCTTC.

The gene calls are TRBV30 and TRBJ1-1; 7 bases are a match to TRBD1. J gave up 11 bases and V 5 bases, and 8 bases lay outside the gene matches. The germline gives CDR1 GTSNPN, CDR2 SVGIG (reference sequence). This CDR3 is 11 amino acids long. For the CDR3, the DNA is TGTGCCTGGCGACAGGGTGGAGGTGCTTTCTTT. Translated, it gives CAWRQGGGAFF.